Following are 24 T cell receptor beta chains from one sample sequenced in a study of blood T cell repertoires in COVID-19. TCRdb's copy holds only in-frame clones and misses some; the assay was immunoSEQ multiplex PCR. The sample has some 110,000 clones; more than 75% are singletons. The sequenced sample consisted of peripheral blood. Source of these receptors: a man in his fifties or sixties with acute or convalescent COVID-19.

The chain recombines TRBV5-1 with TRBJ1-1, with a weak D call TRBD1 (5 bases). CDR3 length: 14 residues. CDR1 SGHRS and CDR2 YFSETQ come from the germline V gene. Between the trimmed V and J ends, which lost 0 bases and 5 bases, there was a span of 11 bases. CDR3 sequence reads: CASSLEAGLTEAFF. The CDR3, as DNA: TGCGCCAGCAGCTTGGAGGCAGGGCTAACTGAAGCTTTCTTT. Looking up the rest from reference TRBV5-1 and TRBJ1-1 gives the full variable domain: KAGVTQTPRYLIKTRGQQVTLSCSPISGHRSVSWYQQTPGQGLQFLFEYFSETQRNKGNFPGRFSGRQFSNSRSEMNVSTLELGDSALYLCASSLEAGLTEAFFGQGTRLTVV.

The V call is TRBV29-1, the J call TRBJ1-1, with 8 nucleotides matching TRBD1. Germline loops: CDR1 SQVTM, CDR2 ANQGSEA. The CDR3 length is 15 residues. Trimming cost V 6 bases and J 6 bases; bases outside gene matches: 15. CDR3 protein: CSVDPQTGAGAEAFF. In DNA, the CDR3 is TGCAGCGTAGACCCACAGACAGGGGCGGGCGCTGAAGCTTTCTTT. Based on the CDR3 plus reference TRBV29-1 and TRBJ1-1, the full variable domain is SAVISQKPSRDICQRGTSLTIQCQVDSQVTMMFWYRQQPGQSLTLIATANQGSEATYESGFVIDKFPISRPNLTFSTLTVSNMSPEDSSIYLCSVDPQTGAGAEAFFGQGTRLTVV.

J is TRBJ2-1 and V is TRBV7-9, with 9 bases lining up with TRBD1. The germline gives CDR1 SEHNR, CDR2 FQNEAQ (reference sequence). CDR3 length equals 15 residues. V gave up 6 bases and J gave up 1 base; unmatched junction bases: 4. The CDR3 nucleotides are TGTGCCAGCAGGGGGGACAGGGAATCCTACAATGAGCAGTTCTTC. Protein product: CASRGDRESYNEQFF. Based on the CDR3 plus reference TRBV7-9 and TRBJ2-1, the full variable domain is DTGVSQNPRHKITKRGQNVTFRCDPISEHNRLYWYRQTLGQGPEFLTYFQNEAQLEKSRLLSDRFSAERPKGSFSTLEIQRTEQGDSAMYLCASRGDRESYNEQFFGPGTRLTVL.

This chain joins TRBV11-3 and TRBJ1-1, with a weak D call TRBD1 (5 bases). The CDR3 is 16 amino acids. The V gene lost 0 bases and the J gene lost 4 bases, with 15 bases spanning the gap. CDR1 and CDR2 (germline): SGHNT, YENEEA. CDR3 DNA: TGTGCCAGCAGCTTAGAGTCAGGGAGGTTTCGCACTGAAGCTTTCTTT. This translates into CASSLESGRFRTEAFF.

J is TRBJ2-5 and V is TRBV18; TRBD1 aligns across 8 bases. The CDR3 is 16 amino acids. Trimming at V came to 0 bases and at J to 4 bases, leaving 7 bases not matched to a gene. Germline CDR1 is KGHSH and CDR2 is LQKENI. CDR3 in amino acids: CASSPPGQAAGETQYF. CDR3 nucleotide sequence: TGTGCCAGCTCACCACCGGGACAGGCAGCAGGAGAGACCCAGTACTTC.

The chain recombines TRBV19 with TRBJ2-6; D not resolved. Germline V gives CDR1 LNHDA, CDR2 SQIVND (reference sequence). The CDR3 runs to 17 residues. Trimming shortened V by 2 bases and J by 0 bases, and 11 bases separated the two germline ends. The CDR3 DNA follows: TGTGCCAGTAGTATACCCCGGCAGGCCTCTGGGGCCAACGTCCTGACTTTC. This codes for CASSIPRQASGANVLTF.

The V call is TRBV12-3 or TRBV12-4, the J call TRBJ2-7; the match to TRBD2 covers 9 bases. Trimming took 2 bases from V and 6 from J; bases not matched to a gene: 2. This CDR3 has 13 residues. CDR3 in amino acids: CASSLSSGGEQYF. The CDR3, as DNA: TGTGCCAGCAGTTTAAGTAGCGGGGGCGAGCAGTACTTC.

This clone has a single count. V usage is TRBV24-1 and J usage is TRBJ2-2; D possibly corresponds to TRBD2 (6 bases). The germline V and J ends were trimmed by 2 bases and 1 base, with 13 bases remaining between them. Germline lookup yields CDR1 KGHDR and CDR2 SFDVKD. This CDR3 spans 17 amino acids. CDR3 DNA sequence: TGTGCCACCAGTGATTACGTGCGGGGAGGGAACACCGGGGAGCTGTTTTTT. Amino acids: CATSDYVRGGNTGELFF.

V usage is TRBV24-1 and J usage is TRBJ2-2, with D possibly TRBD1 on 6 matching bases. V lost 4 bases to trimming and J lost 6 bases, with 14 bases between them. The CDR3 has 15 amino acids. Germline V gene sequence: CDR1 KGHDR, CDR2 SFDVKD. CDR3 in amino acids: CATSDKQGFAGELFF. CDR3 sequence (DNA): TGTGCCACCAGTGACAAACAGGGATTTGCCGGGGAGCTGTTTTTT.

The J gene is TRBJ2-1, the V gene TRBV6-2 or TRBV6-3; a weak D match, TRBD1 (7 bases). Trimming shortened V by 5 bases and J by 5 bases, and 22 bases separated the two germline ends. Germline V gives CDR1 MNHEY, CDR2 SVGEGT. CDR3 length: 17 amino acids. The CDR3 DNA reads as TGTGCCAGCAGTATACGACAGGGCCAGGGCGGGGACAATGAGCAGTTCTTC. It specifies CASSIRQGQGGDNEQFF.

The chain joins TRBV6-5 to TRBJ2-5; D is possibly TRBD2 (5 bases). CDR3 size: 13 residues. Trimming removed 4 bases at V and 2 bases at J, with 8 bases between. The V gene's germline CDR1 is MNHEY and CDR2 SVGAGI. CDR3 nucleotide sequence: TGTGCCAGCAGTTTGGAGGATCAAGAGACCCAGTACTTC. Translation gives CASSLEDQETQYF.

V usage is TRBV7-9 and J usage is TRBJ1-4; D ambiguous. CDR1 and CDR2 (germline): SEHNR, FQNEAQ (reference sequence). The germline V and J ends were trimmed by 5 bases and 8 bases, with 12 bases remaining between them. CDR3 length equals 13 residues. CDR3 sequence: CASSLEAGEKLFF. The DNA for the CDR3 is TGTGCCAGCAGCCTAGAAGCGGGGGAAAAACTGTTTTTT. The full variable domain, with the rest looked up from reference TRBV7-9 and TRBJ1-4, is DTGVSQNPRHKITKRGQNVTFRCDPISEHNRLYWYRQTLGQGPEFLTYFQNEAQLEKSRLLSDRFSAERPKGSFSTLEIQRTEQGDSAMYLCASSLEAGEKLFFGSGTQLSVL.

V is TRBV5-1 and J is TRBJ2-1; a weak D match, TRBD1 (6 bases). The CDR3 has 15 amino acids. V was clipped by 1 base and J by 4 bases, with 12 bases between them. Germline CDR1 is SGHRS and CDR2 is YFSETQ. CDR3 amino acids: CASSLSGQQYNEQFF. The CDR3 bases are TGCGCCAGCAGCTTGTCGGGACAACAATACAATGAGCAGTTCTTC.

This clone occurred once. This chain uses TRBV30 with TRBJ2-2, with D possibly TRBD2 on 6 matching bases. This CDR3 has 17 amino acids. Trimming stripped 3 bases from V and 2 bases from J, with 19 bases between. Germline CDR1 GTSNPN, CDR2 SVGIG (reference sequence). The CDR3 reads CAWRSRWIAENTGELFF. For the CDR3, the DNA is TGTGCCTGGAGATCAAGGTGGATAGCGGAAAACACCGGGGAGCTGTTTTTT.

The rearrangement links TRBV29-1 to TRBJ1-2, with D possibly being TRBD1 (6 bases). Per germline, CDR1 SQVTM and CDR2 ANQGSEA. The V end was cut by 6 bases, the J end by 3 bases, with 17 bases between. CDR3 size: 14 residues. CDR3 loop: CSVPSSGVDYGYTF. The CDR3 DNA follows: TGCAGCGTCCCCTCTTCAGGGGTCGACTATGGCTACACCTTC.

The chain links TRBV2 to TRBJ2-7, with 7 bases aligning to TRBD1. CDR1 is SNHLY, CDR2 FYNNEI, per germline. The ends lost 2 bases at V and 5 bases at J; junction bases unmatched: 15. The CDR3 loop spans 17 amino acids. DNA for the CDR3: TGTGCCAGCAGTGAAACGGGTTACAGGGGTCTCGGGCACGAGCAGTACTTC. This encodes CASSETGYRGLGHEQYF. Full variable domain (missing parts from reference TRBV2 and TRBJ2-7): EPEVTQTPSHQVTQMGQEVILRCVPISNHLYFYWYRQILGQKVEFLVSFYNNEISEKSEIFDDQFSVERPDGSNFTLKIRSTKLEDSAMYFCASSETGYRGLGHEQYFGPGTRLTVT.

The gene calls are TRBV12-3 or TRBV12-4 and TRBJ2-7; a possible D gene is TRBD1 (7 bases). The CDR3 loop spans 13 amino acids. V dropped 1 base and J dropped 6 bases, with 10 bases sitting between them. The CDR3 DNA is TGTGCCAGCAGTTTAGGACAGGGAGGCGAGCAGTACTTC. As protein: CASSLGQGGEQYF.

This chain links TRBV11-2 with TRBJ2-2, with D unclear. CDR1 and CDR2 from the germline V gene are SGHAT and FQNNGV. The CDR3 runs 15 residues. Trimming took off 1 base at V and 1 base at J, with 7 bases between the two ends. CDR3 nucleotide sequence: TGTGCCAGCAGCTTAGTAAAACAGAACACCGGGGAGCTGTTTTTT. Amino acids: CASSLVKQNTGELFF.

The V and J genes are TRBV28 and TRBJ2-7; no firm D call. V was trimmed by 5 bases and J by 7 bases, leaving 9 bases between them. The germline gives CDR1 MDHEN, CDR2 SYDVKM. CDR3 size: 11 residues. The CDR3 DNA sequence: TGTGCCAGCAGTCCGGGTTTGGAGCAGTACTTC. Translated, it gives CASSPGLEQYF.

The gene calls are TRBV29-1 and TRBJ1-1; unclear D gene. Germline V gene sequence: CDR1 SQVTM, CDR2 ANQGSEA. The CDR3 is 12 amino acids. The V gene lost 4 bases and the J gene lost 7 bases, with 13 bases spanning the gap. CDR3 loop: CSVGSPRGEAFF. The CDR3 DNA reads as TGCAGCGTTGGGTCCCCCCGAGGTGAAGCTTTCTTT.

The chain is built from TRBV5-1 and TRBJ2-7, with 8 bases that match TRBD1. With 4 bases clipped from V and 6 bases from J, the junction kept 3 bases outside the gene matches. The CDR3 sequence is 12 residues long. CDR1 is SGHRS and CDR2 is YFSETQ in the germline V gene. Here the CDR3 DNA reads TGCGCCAGCAGCCCTGGGACAGGCGAGCAGTACTTC. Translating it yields CASSPGTGEQYF.

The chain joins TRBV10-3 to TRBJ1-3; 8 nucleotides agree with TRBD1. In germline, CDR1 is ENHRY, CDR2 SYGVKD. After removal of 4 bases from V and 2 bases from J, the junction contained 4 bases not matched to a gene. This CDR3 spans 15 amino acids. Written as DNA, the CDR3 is TGTGCCATCAGTGGGACAGGGAAACCTGGAAACACCATATATTTT. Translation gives CAISGTGKPGNTIYF.

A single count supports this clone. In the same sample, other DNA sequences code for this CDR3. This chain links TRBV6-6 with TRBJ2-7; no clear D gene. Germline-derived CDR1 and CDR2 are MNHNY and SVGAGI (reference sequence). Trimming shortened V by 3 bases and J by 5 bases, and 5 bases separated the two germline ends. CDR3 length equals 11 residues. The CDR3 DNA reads TGTGCCAGCAGTTATCGGGACGAGCAGTACTTC. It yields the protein CASSYRDEQYF.

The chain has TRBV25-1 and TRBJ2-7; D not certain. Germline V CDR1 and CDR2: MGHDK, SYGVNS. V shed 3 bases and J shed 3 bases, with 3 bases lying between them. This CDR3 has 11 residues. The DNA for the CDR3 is TGTGCCAGCAGTGATCTCTACGAGCAGTACTTC. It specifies CASSDLYEQYF.